These 24 T cell receptor beta chains were sequenced from one sample in a study of shared clonotypes between healthy human individuals. Here immunoSEQ multiplex PCR was the method, and the copy in TCRdb shows in-frame clones only, minus some. The sample lists about 730,000 clones, roughly 72% occurring once. The specimen was memory CD4+ T cells sorted from blood. Subset given: CD45RA-negative fraction. Receptors were obtained from a woman younger than 45 in good health.

This chain links TRBV27 with TRBJ2-1; 7 bases are shared with TRBD1. The junction had 6 bases not matched to a gene; V was cut back by 4 bases and J by 3 bases. CDR3 length: 15 amino acids. CDR1 is MNHEY, CDR2 SMNVEV, per germline (reference sequence). The CDR3 DNA is TGTGCCAGCAGTTCCTGGGGGACAGACTACAATGAGCAGTTCTTC. Its translation is CASSSWGTDYNEQFF.

The V gene is TRBV28, the J gene TRBJ1-5, with D possibly being TRBD1 (6 bases). V lost 4 bases, J lost 3 bases, and 16 bases lay in between. The CDR3 has 16 amino acids. The germline V gene has CDR1 MDHEN and CDR2 SYDVKM. CDR3 region: CASSWSGRGHNQPQHF. CDR3 DNA sequence: TGTGCCAGCAGTTGGTCAGGTAGGGGACACAATCAGCCCCAGCATTTT.

This chain uses TRBV5-5 with TRBJ1-1, with TRBD1 as a possible D gene (6 bases). V lost 0 bases, J lost 5 bases, and 14 bases lay in between. From germline, CDR1 is SGHKS and CDR2 YYEKEE (reference sequence). The CDR3 sequence is 15 residues long. In DNA, the CDR3 is TGTGCCAGCAGCTTGGTTCTAGGGGGTTGGACTGAAGCTTTCTTT. Its translation: CASSLVLGGWTEAFF. Full variable domain (outside the CDR3, taken from reference TRBV5-5 and TRBJ1-1): DAGVTQSPTHLIKTRGQQVTLRCSPISGHKSVSWYQQVLGQGPQFIFQYYEKEERGRGNFPDRFSARQFPNYSSELNVNALLLGDSALYLCASSLVLGGWTEAFFGQGTRLTVV.

Of note for this clone: Additional DNA sequences in this sample encode the identical CDR3. The chain carries TRBV5-6 and TRBJ2-7, with D possibly matching TRBD2 (6 bases). V was pared by 4 bases and J by 0 bases, with 14 bases between. Germline loops: CDR1 SGHDT, CDR2 YYEEEE. This CDR3 region has 15 residues. This chain's CDR3 is CASSPSSGSSYEQYF. In DNA, the CDR3 is TGTGCCAGCAGCCCAAGTAGCGGAAGCTCCTACGAGCAGTACTTC.

Concerning this clone itself: The sample carries other DNA sequences with the same CDR3. The V and J genes are TRBV9 and TRBJ2-7, with 10 bases that match TRBD1. J was trimmed by 4 bases and V by 2 bases; bases with no gene match: 3. This CDR3 comprises 14 residues. Looked up from germline, CDR1 is SGDLS and CDR2 is YYNGEE. The CDR3 region is CASSVLGQGYEQYF. The CDR3 bases are TGTGCCAGCAGCGTTTTGGGACAGGGGTACGAGCAGTACTTC.

J is TRBJ2-4 and V is TRBV6-6; 11 positions agree with TRBD2. Trimming removed 6 bases from V and 5 bases from J; junction bases left unmatched: 9. Germline V CDR1 and CDR2: MNHNY, SVGAGI (reference sequence). The CDR3 sequence is 16 residues long. The CDR3 reads CASSLSGRASENIQYF. DNA for the CDR3: TGTGCCAGCAGCCTTAGCGGGAGGGCCTCTGAAAACATTCAGTACTTC.

The genes are TRBV2 and TRBJ1-3, with 8 bases identical to TRBD1. The V segment lost 6 bases and the J segment 4 bases; nucleotides outside the gene matches: 5. Germline lookup yields CDR1 SNHLY and CDR2 FYNNEI. The CDR3 spans 14 residues. The CDR3 region has the DNA TGTGCCAGCAGCGGAGGGGACAGGGGAAACACCATATATTTT. Protein: CASSGGDRGNTIYF.

For this clone: The same CDR3 is also encoded by other DNA sequences in this sample. The genes are TRBV28 and TRBJ2-7; 9 nucleotides align to TRBD1. The V and J ends lost 6 bases and 7 bases, in that order; junction bases with no gene match: 7. Germline loops: CDR1 MDHEN, CDR2 SYDVKM. The CDR3 consists of 13 residues. CDR3 sequence reads: CASSPDRGWEQYF. The CDR3 bases are TGTGCCAGCAGCCCGGACAGGGGTTGGGAGCAGTACTTC.

The chain recombines TRBV28 with TRBJ2-5; 8 bases are shared with TRBD1. Trimming cost V 3 bases and J 5 bases; bases outside gene matches: 8. The CDR3 loop spans 15 amino acids. Germline values: CDR1 MDHEN, CDR2 SYDVKM. The CDR3 region has the DNA TGTGCCAGCAGTTTCCCGGACAGGGAGGCGGAGACCCAGTACTTC. It codes for CASSFPDREAETQYF.

This clone was seen only a few times. The chain links TRBV6-1 to TRBJ1-2, with TRBD1 matching 11 bases. Germline V gene data show CDR1 as MNHNS and CDR2 as SASEGT. This CDR3 has 14 amino acids. Unmatched junction bases numbered 4, after V lost 7 bases and J lost 3 bases. The CDR3 region has the DNA TGTGCCAGCATTCCGGGACAGGGGGACTATGGCTACACCTTC. It yields the protein CASIPGQGDYGYTF.

V gene TRBV11-3 combines with J gene TRBJ2-1; D remains ambiguous. There are 13 residues in the CDR3. Trimming removed 5 bases at V and 5 bases at J, with 10 bases between. The germline V gene has CDR1 SGHNT and CDR2 YENEEA. The CDR3, as DNA: TGTGCCAGCAGCCCCTTCACCGACAATGAGCAGTTCTTC. Its translation is CASSPFTDNEQFF.

This CDR3 is CASSTDRVNSPLHF. Here the CDR3 DNA reads TGTGCCAGCAGCACGGACAGGGTCAATTCACCCCTCCACTTT. The chain carries TRBV5-4 and TRBJ1-6; 8 bases align to TRBD1. Germline lookup yields CDR1 SGHNT and CDR2 YYREEE (reference sequence). The CDR3 is 14 amino acids. The V segment lost 4 bases and the J segment 7 bases; nucleotides outside the gene matches: 4.

V usage is TRBV11-3 and J usage is TRBJ2-3; TRBD1 agrees at 9 bases. Per germline, CDR1 SGHNT and CDR2 YENEEA. The CDR3 sequence is 15 residues long. After removal of 5 bases from V and 2 bases from J, the junction contained 5 bases not matched to a gene. CDR3 sequence (DNA): TGTGCCAGCAGCCCCGGGACAGGGACCACAGATACGCAGTATTTT. Its protein is CASSPGTGTTDTQYF.

As for this clone: The junction differs from germline at one of its ends, possibly a read error. This specimen includes other DNA sequences encoding the same CDR3. The rearrangement links TRBV5-1 to TRBJ1-2; D gene unclear. The CDR3 covers 14 residues. CDR1 and CDR2 from the germline V gene are SGHRS and YFSETQ. The CDR3 here is CASSLGSGSYGYTF. The DNA of the CDR3 is TGCGCCAGCAGTTTGGGTTCGGGGAGCTATGGCTACACCTTC.

The chain uses TRBV6-6 and TRBJ2-3, with 8 bases aligning to TRBD2. V dropped 10 bases and J dropped 2; count of bases not matched to a gene: 8. Germline CDR1 reads MNHNY; CDR2 reads SVGAGI (reference sequence). The CDR3 runs 14 residues. The CDR3 loop is CATSGGIYTDTQYF. CDR3 nucleotides: TGTGCCACCAGCGGGGGAATTTACACAGATACGCAGTATTTT.

The chain employs TRBV4-1 and TRBJ2-1; the D gene could be TRBD1 or TRBD2 (5 bases each). Trimming cost V 3 bases and J 9 bases, with 15 bases left between them. This CDR3 spans 14 amino acids. Germline assignment: CDR1 MGHRA and CDR2 YSYEKL. In DNA, the CDR3 is TGCGCCAGCAGCCAGCCAGCACGAGGGACTGAGCAGTTCTTC. Protein sequence: CASSQPARGTEQFF.

This clone turned up a few times. The chain joins TRBV14 to TRBJ2-3; D remains unclear. Per the germline V gene, CDR1 is SGHDN and CDR2 is FVKESK. This CDR3 comprises 15 residues. The germline V and J ends were trimmed by 4 bases and 1 base, with 12 bases remaining between them. The CDR3 DNA is TGTGCCAGCAGCCTTCAGGCACACGGCACAGATACGCAGTATTTT. This codes for CASSLQAHGTDTQYF.

Details on this clone: Within the sample, other DNA sequences also encode this same CDR3. The genes are TRBV28 and TRBJ1-1; D remains ambiguous. V lost 5 bases to trimming and J lost 1 base, with 8 bases between them. The CDR3 totals 13 residues. Germline assignment: CDR1 MDHEN and CDR2 SYDVKM. The chain's CDR3 is CASSRFTNTEAFF. Written as DNA, the CDR3 is TGTGCCAGCAGTCGTTTCACGAACACTGAAGCTTTCTTT.

The genes are TRBV2 and TRBJ2-3, with D perhaps being TRBD1 or TRBD2 (6 bases each). The V and J ends lost 3 bases and 5 bases respectively, with 12 bases between them. CDR1 is SNHLY and CDR2 is FYNNEI in the germline V gene. The CDR3 contains 14 residues. CDR3 residues: CASSDRGGGDTQYF. Here the CDR3 DNA reads TGTGCCAGCAGTGACCGAGGGGGAGGAGATACGCAGTATTTT.

The V gene is TRBV11-2, the J gene TRBJ2-7; maybe TRBD1 (5 bases). The germline V gene encodes CDR1 SGHAT and CDR2 FQNNGV. Trimming removed 4 bases at V and 4 bases at J, with 20 bases between. This CDR3 has 16 residues. CDR3 in amino acids: CASSSILQGISYEQYF. The CDR3 nucleotides are TGTGCCAGCAGCTCAATACTCCAGGGAATCTCTTACGAGCAGTACTTC.

This clone was seen a single time. The chain joins TRBV4-1 to TRBJ1-2; D unresolved. Between the trimmed V and J ends, which lost 1 base and 2 bases, there was a span of 17 bases. The CDR3 totals 17 residues. CDR1 and CDR2 (germline): MGHRA, YSYEKL. The CDR3 region has the DNA TGCGCCAGCAGCCAAGTCCGGGCGATTATGGGAAACTATGGCTACACCTTC. Protein: CASSQVRAIMGNYGYTF.

The rearrangement links TRBV6-5 to TRBJ2-1, with 10 positions matching TRBD2. The CDR3 consists of 15 residues. With 6 bases clipped from V and 2 bases from J, the junction kept 4 bases outside the gene matches. CDR1 MNHEY and CDR2 SVGAGI come from the germline V gene. This CDR3 is CASRFGTSAYNEQFF. DNA of the CDR3: TGTGCCAGCAGATTTGGGACTAGCGCCTACAATGAGCAGTTCTTC.

The chain couples TRBV10-3 to TRBJ1-3; TRBD1 might be the D (6 bases). Trimming stripped 10 bases from V and 1 base from J, with 11 bases between. This CDR3 is built from 13 residues. CDR1 and CDR2 (germline): ENHRY, SYGVKD. The CDR3 spells CATSGVSGNTIYF. In DNA form, the CDR3 reads TGTGCCACATCAGGGGTGTCTGGAAACACCATATATTTT.

This chain connects TRBV6-1 to TRBJ1-5; 8 bases fit TRBD1. Germline CDR1 MNHNS, CDR2 SASEGT. With 6 bases clipped from V and 1 base from J, the junction kept 2 bases outside the gene matches. The CDR3 extends over 14 amino acids. The CDR3 sequence is CASRTGESNQPQHF. The CDR3 DNA sequence: TGTGCCAGCAGGACAGGGGAGAGCAATCAGCCCCAGCATTTT.